This paragraph reports one T cell receptor (beta chain). Which antigen it targets is not known. A much larger clone differs from this one at a single base, so this may be a read error. The same CDR3 is also encoded by other DNA sequences in this sample. The sample belongs to a study of blood T cell repertoires in COVID-19 (dated by TCRdb to the early 2020s). A note on the overall study: The collaborator samples originated in the United States, Italy and Spain and spanned the acute and convalescent phases of COVID-19. Subjects who had been exposed to COVID-19, were actively infected with it, or had recovered from it provided the deeply sampled blood TCRbeta repertoires that made up the dataset. The repertoires were released in a freely available public database intended as a resource for research on the immune response to SARS-CoV-2. Samples were obtained from the ongoing ImmuneRACE study (first 160 participants) and from some 1,300 subjects provided by 6 global collaborators. The sample metadata nearly always contained a de-identified subject ID, COVID-19 status, age in years and sex. Where HLA class I and class II types were available, the types were taken from metadata supplied by the sample provider, not from assay-based typing. The material from the prospective study consisted of cDNA or gDNA derived from T cells, B-cell-depleted T cells, or PBMCs.

Participants in the prospective study were enrolled through a virtual design, were aged 18 to 89 years, and lived in 24 United States geographic areas. Cohort assignment in the prospective study relied on participant-reported clinical history from a screening survey and a study questionnaire. In the prospective study, mobile phlebotomists collected whole blood, serum and a nasopharyngeal or oropharyngeal swab from each participant. Additional blood draws and questionnaires over an approximately 2-month period could optionally be provided by prospective study participants. Blood samples from the prospective study were shipped frozen or at room temperature prior to DNA extraction. From the germline V gene, CDR1 is SGHTA and CDR2 is FQGNSA. The CDR3 holds 13 amino acids from the cysteine to the phenylalanine. Only the CDR3 region is kept as DNA, spanning 39 bases read in frame from base 1. The V and J ends are trimmed by 3 bases and 1 base, leaving 3 bases between them.

The immunoSEQ Assay, a bias-controlled multiplex PCR, was used to amplify TCRbeta CDR3 regions from genomic DNA. On the study's bioinformatics: The number of nucleated cells in each sample was estimated by amplification of reference gene primers within the assay. To quantify the absolute abundance of each unique TCRbeta CDR3 rearrangement, sequence reads were collapsed and filtered. For each sample, productive Simpson clonality was calculated as the square root of Simpson's diversity index over productive rearrangements. TCRdb obtained this table from immuneACCESS and retained in-frame rearrangements with V and J assigned. These tables miss some clones; where compared with another copy, unresolved V genes account for less than half of the shortfall, and the remainder is unexplained. The DNA was the basis for D and trimming; V, J and clone size are from that table. This sample gives roughly 220,000 clones in total; 65% to 90% of them show up just once. The ten biggest clones cover 3.5% to 4% of the sample.

On the study overall, not on this receptor specifically: The quantity of clinical and demographic metadata differed by source and by participant and was supplied without curation.

The rearrangement combines TRBV7-2 with TRBJ2-2; the D segment cannot be called with confidence. This clonotype originated in a middle-aged woman with acute COVID-19. Sequencing was performed on PBMCs or T cells enriched from blood (not recorded which). The DNA sequence follows: TGTGCCAGCAGCTTCTTGAACACCGGGGAGCTGTTTTTT. Its protein reads: CASSFLNTGELFF.